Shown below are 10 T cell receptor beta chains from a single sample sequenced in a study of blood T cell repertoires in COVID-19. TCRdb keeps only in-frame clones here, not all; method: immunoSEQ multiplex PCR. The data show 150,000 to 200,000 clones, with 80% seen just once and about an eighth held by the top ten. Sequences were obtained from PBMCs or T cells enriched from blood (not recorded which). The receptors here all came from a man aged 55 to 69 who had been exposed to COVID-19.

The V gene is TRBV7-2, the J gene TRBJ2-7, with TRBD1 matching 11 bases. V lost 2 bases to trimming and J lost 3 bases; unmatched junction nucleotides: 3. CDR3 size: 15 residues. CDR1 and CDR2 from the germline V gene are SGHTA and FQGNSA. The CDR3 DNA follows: TGTGCCAGCAGCTTATTTGGGACAGGGGGCTACGAGCAGTACTTC. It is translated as CASSLFGTGGYEQYF.

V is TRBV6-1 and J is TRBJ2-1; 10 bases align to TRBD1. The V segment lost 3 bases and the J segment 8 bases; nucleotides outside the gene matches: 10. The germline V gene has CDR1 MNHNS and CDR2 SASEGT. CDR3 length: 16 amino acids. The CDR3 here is CASSDRTGGPRDEQFF. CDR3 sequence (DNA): TGTGCCAGCAGTGATCGGACAGGGGGGCCTAGGGATGAGCAGTTCTTC.

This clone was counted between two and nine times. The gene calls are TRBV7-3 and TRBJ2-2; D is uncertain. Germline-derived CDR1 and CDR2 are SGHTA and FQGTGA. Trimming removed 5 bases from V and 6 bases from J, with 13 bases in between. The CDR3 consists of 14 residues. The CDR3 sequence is CASSHYEAAGELFF. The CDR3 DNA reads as TGTGCCAGCAGCCACTACGAGGCGGCCGGGGAGCTGTTTTTT.

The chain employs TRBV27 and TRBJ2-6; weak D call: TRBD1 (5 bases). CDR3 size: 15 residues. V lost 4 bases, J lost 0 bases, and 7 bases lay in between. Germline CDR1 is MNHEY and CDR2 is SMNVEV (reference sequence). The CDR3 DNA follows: TGTGCCAGCAGTTGGACAAGCTCTGGGGCCAACGTCCTGACTTTC. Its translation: CASSWTSSGANVLTF. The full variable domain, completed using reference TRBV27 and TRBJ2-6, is EAQVTQNPRYLITVTGKKLTVTCSQNMNHEYMSWYRQDPGLGLRQIYYSMNVEVTDKGDVPEGYKVSRKEKRNFPLILESPSPNQTSLYFCASSWTSSGANVLTFGAGSRLTVL.

The CDR3 loop is CASSLVPAGTRGEQYF. DNA for the CDR3: TGTGCCAGCAGCTTAGTTCCGGCCGGGACTAGAGGGGAGCAGTACTTC. V gene TRBV5-5 combines with J gene TRBJ2-7; 8 bases map to TRBD2. The CDR3 runs to 16 residues. Germline-derived CDR1 and CDR2 are SGHKS and YYEKEE (reference sequence). The V gene end was trimmed by 2 bases and the J gene end by 7 bases; junction bases not matched to a gene: 14.

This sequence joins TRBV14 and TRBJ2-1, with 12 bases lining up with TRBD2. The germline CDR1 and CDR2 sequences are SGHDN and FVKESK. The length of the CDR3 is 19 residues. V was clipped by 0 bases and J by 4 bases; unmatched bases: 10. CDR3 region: CASSQDLAGGHNHYNEQFF. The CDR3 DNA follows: TGTGCCAGCAGCCAAGACCTAGCGGGAGGGCATAATCATTACAATGAGCAGTTCTTC.

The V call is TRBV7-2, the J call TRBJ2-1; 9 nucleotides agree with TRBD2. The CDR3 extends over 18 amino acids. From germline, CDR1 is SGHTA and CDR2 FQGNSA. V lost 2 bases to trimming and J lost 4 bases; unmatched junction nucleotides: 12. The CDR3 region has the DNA TGTGCCAGCAGCTTACGAGGTGGCGGGAGGGAGGAATACAATGAGCAGTTCTTC. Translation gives CASSLRGGGREEYNEQFF.

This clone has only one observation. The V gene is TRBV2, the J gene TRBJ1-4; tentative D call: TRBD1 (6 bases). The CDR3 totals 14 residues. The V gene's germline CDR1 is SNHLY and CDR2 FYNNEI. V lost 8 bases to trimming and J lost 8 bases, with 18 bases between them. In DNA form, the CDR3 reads TGTGCCAGCGGTACCCAGGGGATCGGAGAAAAACTGTTTTTT. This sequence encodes CASGTQGIGEKLFF.

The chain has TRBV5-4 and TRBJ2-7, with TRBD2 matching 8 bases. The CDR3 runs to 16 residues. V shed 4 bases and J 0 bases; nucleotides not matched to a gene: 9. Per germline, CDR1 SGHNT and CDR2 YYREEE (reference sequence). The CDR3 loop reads CASSPSSGLSSYEQYF. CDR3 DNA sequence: TGTGCCAGCAGCCCGTCTAGCGGGTTGAGCTCCTACGAGCAGTACTTC.

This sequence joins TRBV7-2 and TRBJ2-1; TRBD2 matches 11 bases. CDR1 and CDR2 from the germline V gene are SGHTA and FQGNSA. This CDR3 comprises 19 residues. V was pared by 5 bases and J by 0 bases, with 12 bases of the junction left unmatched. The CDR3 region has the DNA TGTGCCAGCAGCCCTAGGGGGACTAGCGGAACTAGCTCCTACAATGAGCAGTTCTTC. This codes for CASSPRGTSGTSSYNEQFF.